These 15 T cell receptor beta chains were sequenced from one sample in a study of OX40 agonist ivuxolimab in advanced cancers. The table came from immunoSEQ multiplex PCR; TCRdb's copy has only in-frame clones and leaves some out. The data hold 80,000 to 95,000 clones, with 92% observed a single time. Sequencing was performed on CD4+ or CD8+ T cells sorted from blood, taken in a trial of the OX40 agonist ivuxolimab. The receptor source for this set is an adult with an advanced solid tumor such as melanoma, head and neck, liver or kidney cancer.

This chain links TRBV28 with TRBJ2-1; 8 positions agree with TRBD2. V lost 8 bases to trimming and J lost 8 bases; unmatched junction nucleotides: 8. The CDR3 totals 13 residues. The germline V gene has CDR1 MDHEN and CDR2 SYDVKM. The chain's CDR3 is CASDGGASYEQFF. The CDR3 DNA reads TGTGCCAGCGACGGGGGGGCGTCGTATGAGCAGTTCTTC.

This clone appeared once. The J gene is TRBJ2-7, the V gene TRBV6-1, with 8 bases lining up with TRBD2. Unmatched junction bases numbered 12, after V lost 5 bases and J lost 6 bases. The CDR3 contains 15 residues. CDR1 is MNHNS and CDR2 is SASEGT in the germline V gene. CDR3 region: CASSNSGIASSEQYF. DNA for the CDR3: TGTGCCAGCAGTAATAGCGGGATAGCCAGCTCCGAGCAGTACTTC.

This clone was detected a few times. The chain recombines TRBV7-9 with TRBJ1-2; D ambiguous. The germline V and J ends were trimmed by 3 bases and 2 bases, with 10 bases remaining between them. The CDR3 sequence is 14 residues long. The V gene's germline CDR1 is SEHNR and CDR2 FQNEAQ (reference sequence). The CDR3, as DNA: TGTGCCAGCAGCTTGGGAGGCAGCAACTATGGCTACACCTTC. Translated: CASSLGGSNYGYTF. The full variable domain, rest sourced from reference TRBV7-9 and TRBJ1-2, is DTGVSQNPRHKITKRGQNVTFRCDPISEHNRLYWYRQTLGQGPEFLTYFQNEAQLEKSRLLSDRFSAERPKGSFSTLEIQRTEQGDSAMYLCASSLGGSNYGYTFGSGTRLTVV.

This clone occurred once. The V call is TRBV6-1, the J call TRBJ2-5; the D gene is possibly TRBD2 (5 bases). CDR3 size: 16 residues. The V gene lost 3 bases and the J gene lost 5 bases, with 19 bases spanning the gap. The germline V gene has CDR1 MNHNS and CDR2 SASEGT. CDR3 nucleotides: TGTGCCAGCAGTGAGCTCCCCGCGGGCGTATATGAGACCCAGTACTTC. This encodes CASSELPAGVYETQYF.

The rearrangement joins TRBV19 to TRBJ1-2; no firm D call. CDR1 and CDR2 from the germline V gene are LNHDA and SQIVND (reference sequence). Trimming pared 4 bases from V and 1 base from J, leaving 16 bases between. This CDR3 is 16 amino acids long. CDR3 coding DNA: TGTGCCAGTAGTAGAAACTTGGACGGATTTAACTATGGCTACACCTTC. Residues: CASSRNLDGFNYGYTF.

The chain has TRBV10-2 and TRBJ2-1, with 8 bases fitting TRBD2. This CDR3 comprises 13 residues. Germline loops: CDR1 WSHSY, CDR2 SAAADI. J was trimmed by 9 bases and V by 0 bases; bases with no gene match: 1. CDR3 in amino acids: CASSESSGSEQFF. The CDR3 DNA reads TGCGCCAGCAGTGAGTCGAGCGGGAGTGAGCAGTTCTTC.

This clone was observed a single time. V gene TRBV11-2 combines with J gene TRBJ2-2, with 13 bases matching TRBD2. J was trimmed by 0 bases and V by 5 bases; bases with no gene match: 3. This CDR3 contains 17 residues. The germline gives CDR1 SGHAT, CDR2 FQNNGV. CDR3 residues: CASSRGTSGTNTGELFF. The CDR3 region has the DNA TGTGCCAGCAGCCGCGGGACTAGCGGGACGAACACCGGGGAGCTGTTTTTT.

The rearrangement joins TRBV11-3 to TRBJ2-2; 11 bases align to TRBD1. The CDR3 spans 19 residues. Germline loops: CDR1 SGHNT, CDR2 YENEEA. Germline trimming cut 5 bases from V and 3 bases from J; bases unmatched to any gene: 14. CDR3 bases: TGTGCCAGCAGCAGAAGCCCCGGACAGGGGGCACGGGACACCGGGGAGCTGTTTTTT. It encodes CASSRSPGQGARDTGELFF.

V gene TRBV29-1 combines with J gene TRBJ2-5; TRBD1 agrees at 12 bases. V shed 4 bases, J shed 4 bases, and the junction held 1 base outside the gene matches. This CDR3 spans 13 amino acids. Germline V gene sequence: CDR1 SQVTM, CDR2 ANQGSEA. This chain's CDR3 is CSVGDRGRETQYF. The CDR3 nucleotides are TGCAGCGTTGGGGACAGGGGGCGAGAGACCCAGTACTTC. The full variable domain, in which reference TRBV29-1 and TRBJ2-5 provide the parts outside the CDR3, is SAVISQKPSRDICQRGTSLTIQCQVDSQVTMMFWYRQQPGQSLTLIATANQGSEATYESGFVIDKFPISRPNLTFSTLTVSNMSPEDSSIYLCSVGDRGRETQYFGPGTRLLVL.

Written as DNA, the CDR3 is TGTGCCAGCAGTTTTGGGGGGCTCGGTGAAAAACTGTTTTTT. This translates into CASSFGGLGEKLFF. The rearrangement links TRBV28 to TRBJ1-4; D perhaps matches TRBD1 (6 bases). Germline V CDR1 and CDR2: MDHEN, SYDVKM. V was trimmed by 3 bases and J by 7 bases, leaving 12 bases between them. The CDR3 runs to 14 residues.

This chain links TRBV5-4 with TRBJ2-6, with 7 bases lining up with TRBD1. V lost 6 bases to trimming and J lost 1 base; unmatched junction nucleotides: 4. Germline V gene lookup returns CDR1 SGHNT and CDR2 YYREEE (reference sequence). The CDR3 totals 15 residues. CDR3 nucleotide sequence: TGTGCCAGCACCTCGACAGGGTCTGGGGCCAACGTCCTGACTTTC. As protein: CASTSTGSGANVLTF.

The gene calls are TRBV5-4 and TRBJ1-3, with 7 positions matching TRBD1. The CDR3 sequence is 16 residues long. In germline, CDR1 is SGHNT, CDR2 YYREEE (reference sequence). Unmatched junction bases numbered 10, after V lost 5 bases and J lost 2 bases. The CDR3 protein is CASSGGGGTAGNTIYF. Here the CDR3 DNA reads TGTGCCAGCAGTGGCGGGGGGGGGACAGCTGGAAACACCATATATTTT.

The chain combines TRBV2 with TRBJ2-5; no reliable D call. From germline, CDR1 is SNHLY and CDR2 FYNNEI. The CDR3 has 13 amino acids. Trimming pared 4 bases from V and 3 bases from J, leaving 9 bases between. DNA for the CDR3: TGTGCCAGCAGTGGATCTGGAGAAGAGACCCAGTACTTC. Protein: CASSGSGEETQYF.

V usage is TRBV18 and J usage is TRBJ2-7, with 12 bases lining up with TRBD1. The CDR3 runs to 17 residues. Germline CDR1 reads KGHSH; CDR2 reads LQKENI. With V trimmed by 4 bases and J by 5 bases, 12 bases remained unmatched. The DNA of the CDR3 is TGTGCCAGCTCACAACTACCGGGACAGGGGGCCAAGGACGAGCAGTACTTC. It specifies CASSQLPGQGAKDEQYF.

The chain has TRBV6-1 and TRBJ2-3, with 10 positions matching TRBD2. Trimming at V came to 2 bases and at J to 4 bases, leaving 6 bases not matched to a gene. Germline V gene data show CDR1 as MNHNS and CDR2 as SASEGT. The CDR3 has 16 residues. The CDR3 here is CASSEKTSGSPDTQYF. The CDR3, as DNA: TGTGCCAGCAGTGAAAAGACTAGCGGGTCACCAGATACGCAGTATTTT.